These 13 T cell receptor beta chains originate from one sample sequenced in a study of T cells in Graves' hyperthyroidism and ophthalmopathy. Using RNA transcripts as the source, TCR beta CDR3 regions were amplified. A set of HTBI primers served as the primers for a first-round RT-PCR of the TCR CDR3. In TCRdb, the multiplex PCR reads were re-called with MiXCR into one record per CDR3 protein. The sample records about 410,000 distinct CDR3 sequences, roughly 15% being singletons. The sample was blood. Receptor source: a man aged 18 to 30 with Graves' ophthalmopathy.

The V call is TRBV29-1, the J call TRBJ2-1; possibly TRBD1 or TRBD2 for D (5 bases each). Trimming removed 7 bases at V and 4 bases at J, with 14 bases between. The germline V gene encodes CDR1 SQVTM and CDR2 ANQGSEA. The CDR3 is made up of 13 amino acids. CDR3 sequence (DNA): TGCAGCGGCGCTCGGGGCCCTTACAATGAGCAGTTCTTC. Encoded protein: CSGARGPYNEQFF.

This clonotype was seen at least ten times. The CDR3 loop reads CASSLSVAGGTREQYF. CDR3 bases: TGTGCCAGCAGCTTAAGTGTGGCAGGGGGAACGCGCGAGCAGTACTTC. This sequence joins TRBV7-2 and TRBJ2-7; 7 nucleotides line up with TRBD1. The CDR3 length is 16 residues. V lost 2 bases, J lost 6 bases, and 13 bases stayed unmatched. Germline CDR1 SGHTA, CDR2 FQGNSA.

This clonotype was counted only a few times. The chain is built from TRBV6-1 and TRBJ1-5; D gene unclear. V was clipped by 4 bases and J by 6 bases, with 16 bases between them. The germline V gene encodes CDR1 MNHNS and CDR2 SASEGT. CDR3 size: 15 residues. In nucleotides, the CDR3 is TGTGCCAGCAGTGGTGGGCCCCAAAGCGCTCAGCCCCAGCATTTT. The encoded protein is CASSGGPQSAQPQHF.

The sample holds many counts of this clonotype. V usage is TRBV5-1 and J usage is TRBJ2-1; TRBD1 is a possible D gene (5 bases). CDR1 SGHRS and CDR2 YFSETQ come from the germline V gene. The CDR3 runs to 13 residues. V lost 5 bases, J lost 3 bases, and 9 bases lay in between. The CDR3 spells CASSSDSYNEQFF. CDR3 DNA: TGCGCCAGCAGTTCTGACAGCTACAATGAGCAGTTCTTC. Complete variable domain (other parts from reference TRBV5-1 and TRBJ2-1): KAGVTQTPRYLIKTRGQQVTLSCSPISGHRSVSWYQQTPGQGLQFLFEYFSETQRNKGNFPGRFSGRQFSNSRSEMNVSTLELGDSALYLCASSSDSYNEQFFGPGTRLTVL.

This clonotype was recorded many times. This sequence joins TRBV7-9 and TRBJ2-3; D unresolved. Looked up from germline, CDR1 is SEHNR and CDR2 is FQNEAQ (reference sequence). The CDR3 sequence is 15 residues long. With 3 bases removed from V and 2 bases from J, the gap between germline ends came to 12 bases. Written as DNA, the CDR3 is TGTGCCAGCAGCTTTTTATCCCAGGCCACAGATACGCAGTATTTT. Encoded protein: CASSFLSQATDTQYF. The full variable domain, rest sourced from reference TRBV7-9 and TRBJ2-3, is DTGVSQNPRHKITKRGQNVTFRCDPISEHNRLYWYRQTLGQGPEFLTYFQNEAQLEKSRLLSDRFSAERPKGSFSTLEIQRTEQGDSAMYLCASSFLSQATDTQYFGPGTRLTVL.

This clonotype was recorded many times. The V call is TRBV20-1, the J call TRBJ1-5; D call uncertain. Germline CDR1 DFQATT, CDR2 SNEGSKA (reference sequence). The germline V and J ends were trimmed by 6 bases and 3 bases, with 12 bases remaining between them. This CDR3 has 13 amino acids. The CDR3 region has the DNA TGCAGTGCCACGGAGACGTTCAATCAGCCCCAGCATTTT. Its translation is CSATETFNQPQHF.

This clonotype was observed many times. The chain employs TRBV6-2 or TRBV6-3 and TRBJ1-5; weak D call: TRBD1 (5 bases). Germline CDR1 MNHEY, CDR2 SVGEGT. The CDR3 extends over 13 amino acids. Trimming removed 10 bases from V and 2 bases from J, with 12 bases in between. This CDR3 is CATTLTGNQPQHF. For the CDR3, the DNA is TGTGCCACCACCCTGACAGGCAATCAGCCCCAGCATTTT.

The V and J genes are TRBV6-1 and TRBJ1-2; D gene ambiguous. V was trimmed by 10 bases and J by 7 bases, leaving 13 bases between them. The CDR3 loop spans 11 amino acids. Looked up from germline, CDR1 is MNHNS and CDR2 is SASEGT. CDR3: CATKAPGGYTF. The CDR3, as DNA: TGTGCCACTAAAGCCCCGGGTGGCTACACCTTC.

This clonotype was counted at least ten times. This rearrangement joins TRBV7-8 to TRBJ2-2; D may be TRBD1 (5 bases). Germline values: CDR1 SGHVS, CDR2 FQNEAQ. The V end lost 1 base, the J end lost 4 bases, and 16 bases lay between the germline ends. The CDR3 consists of 17 residues. CDR3 loop: CASSLGGVLFVTGELFF. CDR3 DNA: TGTGCCAGCAGCTTAGGGGGCGTCCTCTTTGTCACCGGGGAGCTGTTTTTT. Full variable domain (remainder filled in from reference TRBV7-8 and TRBJ2-2): GAGVSQSPRYKVAKRGQDVALRCDPISGHVSLFWYQQALGQGPEFLTYFQNEAQLDKSGLPSDRFFAERPEGSVSTLKIQRTQQEDSAVYLCASSLGGVLFVTGELFFGEGSRLTVL.

There are many counts of this clonotype. This chain links TRBV27 with TRBJ2-2, with 8 bases lining up with TRBD1. The CDR3 contains 17 residues. The trim removed 3 bases at V and 3 bases at J, leaving 9 bases unmatched. Per the germline V gene, CDR1 is MNHEY and CDR2 is SMNVEV (reference sequence). CDR3 loop: CASSLAGGILYTGELFF. CDR3 nucleotides: TGTGCCAGCAGTTTGGCAGGGGGCATTCTGTACACCGGGGAGCTGTTTTTT.

V usage is TRBV14 and J usage is TRBJ2-3; D is ambiguous. The CDR3 totals 12 residues. Germline V lookup: CDR1 SGHDN, CDR2 FVKESK. The V and J ends lost 0 bases and 7 bases respectively, with 5 bases between them. The chain's CDR3 is CASSQDRYTQYF. DNA for the CDR3: TGTGCCAGCAGCCAAGATAGGTATACGCAGTATTTT.

The sample holds many counts of this clonotype. The V call is TRBV5-1, the J call TRBJ2-7, with a possible D match to TRBD2 (5 bases). V lost 0 bases and J lost 5, with 12 bases in between. CDR3 length: 14 amino acids. Looked up from germline, CDR1 is SGHRS and CDR2 is YFSETQ. CDR3 DNA sequence: TGCGCCAGCAGCTTGGAGGACCTCGGGGACGAGCAGTACTTC. Its protein is CASSLEDLGDEQYF.

This clonotype was observed a handful of times. This chain joins TRBV18 and TRBJ2-5; no clear D. The CDR3 runs 15 residues. V lost 3 bases to trimming and J lost 5 bases, with 16 bases between them. Per the germline V gene, CDR1 is KGHSH and CDR2 is LQKENI. This chain's CDR3 is CASSPRRASEETQYF. CDR3 coding DNA: TGTGCCAGCTCACCTCGGCGAGCTTCAGAGGAGACCCAGTACTTC.